These 13 T cell receptor beta chains came from one sample sequenced in a study of blood T cell repertoires in COVID-19. Using immunoSEQ multiplex PCR, the repertoire was profiled, and TCRdb retains in-frame clones only, with some absent. The sample has tens of thousands of clones, 90% to 95% seen once. Material for sequencing was peripheral blood. These receptors all stem from a male donor with active COVID-19.

The rearrangement joins TRBV5-1 to TRBJ2-7, with 10 bases matching TRBD1. The length of the CDR3 is 14 residues. Germline CDR1 and CDR2: SGHRS and YFSETQ. J gave up 2 bases and V 4 bases, and 3 bases lay outside the gene matches. The CDR3 is CASSLDRGAYEQYF. CDR3 coding DNA: TGCGCCAGCAGCCTGGACAGGGGGGCCTACGAGCAGTACTTC.

This clone was picked up one time. The V call is TRBV5-1, the J call TRBJ1-1; 7 bases are shared with TRBD1. The CDR3 is 14 amino acids. Germline V gene lookup returns CDR1 SGHRS and CDR2 YFSETQ. Germline trimming cut 4 bases from V and 1 base from J; bases unmatched to any gene: 4. The CDR3 DNA follows: TGCGCCAGCAGCGGACAGGACAAGAACACTGAAGCTTTCTTT. This encodes CASSGQDKNTEAFF.

The rearrangement joins TRBV7-9 to TRBJ1-3, with D maybe TRBD1 (6 bases). The CDR3 sequence is 16 residues long. V lost 4 bases to trimming and J lost 5 bases, with 18 bases between them. Germline loops: CDR1 SEHNR, CDR2 FQNEAQ (reference sequence). CDR3 amino acids: CASSSQSQGARNTIYF. The CDR3 region has the DNA TGTGCCAGCAGCTCGCAATCACAGGGTGCACGAAACACCATATATTTT.

As regards this clone: This sample also contains other DNA sequences that code for the same CDR3. The chain uses TRBV19 and TRBJ1-6, with D unresolved. Germline V gene lookup returns CDR1 LNHDA and CDR2 SQIVND (reference sequence). The V end lost 1 base, the J end lost 8 bases, and 6 bases lay between the germline ends. CDR3 length equals 13 residues. The DNA of the CDR3 is TGTGCCAGTAGTATAGTCCGGGATTCACCCCTCCACTTT. Residues: CASSIVRDSPLHF. Full variable domain (rest looked up from reference TRBV19 and TRBJ1-6): DGGITQSPKYLFRKEGQNVTLSCEQNLNHDAMYWYRQDPGQGLRLIYYSQIVNDFQKGDIAEGYSVSREKKESFPLTVTSAQKNPTAFYLCASSIVRDSPLHFGNGTRLTVT.

The CDR3 coding sequence is TGTGCCAGCAGCGTAGGAGCGGGACATAGCACAGATACGCAGTATTTT. Its translation: CASSVGAGHSTDTQYF. This chain uses TRBV9 with TRBJ2-3; D may be TRBD2 (7 bases). The CDR3 length is 16 residues. In germline, CDR1 is SGDLS, CDR2 YYNGEE. Deletions cut 0 bases from V and 0 bases from J, with 11 bases between.

DNA for the CDR3: TGTGCCAGCAGCCTAAGGGGGCCCCAAGAGACCCAGTACTTC. It translates to CASSLRGPQETQYF. This chain joins TRBV7-2 and TRBJ2-5, with 7 bases matching TRBD1. With V trimmed by 5 bases and J by 1 base, 4 bases remained unmatched. The CDR3 has 14 residues. Per germline, CDR1 SGHTA and CDR2 FQGNSA.

The chain uses TRBV7-3 and TRBJ1-1, with no clear D. The CDR3 is 14 residues long. With 2 bases removed from V and 4 bases from J, the gap between germline ends came to 11 bases. CDR1 SGHTA and CDR2 FQGTGA come from the germline V gene. The CDR3 region has the DNA TGTGCCAGCAGCTTAGGTCACAGTAGCACTGAAGCTTTCTTT. It specifies CASSLGHSSTEAFF. Full variable domain (outside the CDR3, taken from reference TRBV7-3 and TRBJ1-1): GAGVSQTPSNKVTEKGKYVELRCDPISGHTALYWYRQSLGQGPEFLIYFQGTGAADDSGLPNDRFFAVRPEGSVSTLKIQRTERGDSAVYLCASSLGHSSTEAFFGQGTRLTVV.

The chain combines TRBV5-5 with TRBJ2-1, with 7 bases aligning to TRBD1. Trimming at V came to 4 bases and at J to 4 bases, leaving 11 bases not matched to a gene. Per the germline V gene, CDR1 is SGHKS and CDR2 is YYEKEE (reference sequence). The CDR3 loop spans 16 amino acids. The CDR3 DNA sequence: TGTGCCAGCAGCCCAAGCTATGGGACAGAATACAATGAGCAGTTCTTC. Translated: CASSPSYGTEYNEQFF.

The chain joins TRBV25-1 to TRBJ1-1; D not certain. The germline V and J ends were trimmed by 2 bases and 9 bases, with 16 bases remaining between them. The CDR3 is 14 residues long. Germline V gene sequence: CDR1 MGHDK, CDR2 SYGVNS. The CDR3 loop is CASSEEEFRGKAFF. Here the CDR3 DNA reads TGTGCCAGCAGTGAAGAGGAGTTCCGGGGTAAAGCTTTCTTT.

The J gene is TRBJ2-7, the V gene TRBV5-1; 8 nucleotides align to TRBD1. This CDR3 has 15 residues. Germline CDR1 is SGHRS and CDR2 is YFSETQ. Unmatched junction bases numbered 6, after V lost 4 bases and J lost 0 bases. The DNA of the CDR3 is TGCGCCAGCAGCGAAACAGGGGGTACCTCCTACGAGCAGTACTTC. Its protein is CASSETGGTSYEQYF.

The CDR3 nucleotides are TGTGCCAGCAGTCCAGGGGCCAACGTCCTGACTTTC. Amino acid sequence: CASSPGANVLTF. This chain joins TRBV6-2 or TRBV6-3 and TRBJ2-6; D unresolved. The CDR3 is 12 residues long. V was cut by 5 bases and J by 4 bases, with 3 bases left in between. The germline V gene has CDR1 MNHEY and CDR2 SVGEGT.

This chain uses TRBV4-3 with TRBJ2-1, with 14 bases aligning to TRBD2. This CDR3 region has 20 residues. V lost 0 bases to trimming and J lost 5 bases; unmatched junction nucleotides: 12. CDR1 and CDR2 (germline): LGHNA, YSLEER. CDR3 sequence (DNA): TGCGCCAGCAGCCAAGATAGGGTGGGGACTAGCGGGGGAAGAGACAATGAGCAGTTCTTC. This codes for CASSQDRVGTSGGRDNEQFF.

The chain employs TRBV18 and TRBJ2-3, with D possibly matching TRBD1 (5 bases). With 2 bases removed from V and 2 bases from J, the gap between germline ends came to 11 bases. Per the germline V gene, CDR1 is KGHSH and CDR2 is LQKENI. This CDR3 is 15 amino acids long. The CDR3 loop is CASSPGIQDTDTQYF. The DNA of the CDR3 is TGTGCCAGCTCACCAGGTATACAGGACACAGATACGCAGTATTTT.